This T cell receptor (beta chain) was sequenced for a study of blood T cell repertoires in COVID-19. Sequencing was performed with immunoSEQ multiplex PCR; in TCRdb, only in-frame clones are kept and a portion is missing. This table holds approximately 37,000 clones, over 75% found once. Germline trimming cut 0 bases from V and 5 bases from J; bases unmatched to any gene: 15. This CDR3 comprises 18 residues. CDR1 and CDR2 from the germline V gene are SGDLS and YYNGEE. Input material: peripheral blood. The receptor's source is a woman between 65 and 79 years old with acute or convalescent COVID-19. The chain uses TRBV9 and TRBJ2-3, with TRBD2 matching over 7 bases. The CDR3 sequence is CASSVEERWSGTVDTQYF. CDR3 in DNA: TGTGCCAGCAGCGTAGAGGAGCGGTGGAGCGGGACGGTAGATACGCAGTATTTT. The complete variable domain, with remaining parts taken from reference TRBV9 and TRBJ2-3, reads DSGVTQTPKHLITATGQRVTLRCSPRSGDLSVYWYQQSLDQGLQFLIQYYNGEERAKGNILERFSAQQFPDLHSELNLSSLELGDSALYFCASSVEERWSGTVDTQYFGPGTRLTVL.